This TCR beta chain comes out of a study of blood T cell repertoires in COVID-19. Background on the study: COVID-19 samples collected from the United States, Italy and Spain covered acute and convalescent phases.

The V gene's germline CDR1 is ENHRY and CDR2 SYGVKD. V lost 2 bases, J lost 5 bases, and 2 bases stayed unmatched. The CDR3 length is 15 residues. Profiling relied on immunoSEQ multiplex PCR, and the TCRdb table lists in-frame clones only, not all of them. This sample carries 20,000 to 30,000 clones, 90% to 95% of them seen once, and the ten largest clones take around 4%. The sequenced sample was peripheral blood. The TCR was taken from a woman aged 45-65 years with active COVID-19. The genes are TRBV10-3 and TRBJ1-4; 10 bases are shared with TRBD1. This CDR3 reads CAISEAGQGNEKLFF. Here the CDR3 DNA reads TGTGCCATCAGTGAGGCGGGACAGGGGAATGAAAAACTGTTTTTT.